The clone carrying this T cell receptor (beta chain) is a singleton in its sample. Its antigen is not identified. Noted time point: pre-treatment sample, taken before nivolumab and TIL therapy. Patients were adults with stage 4 NSCLC. This was the immunoSEQ v3 assay. Sequenced by immunoSEQ multiplex PCR; TCRdb stores in-frame clones only, minus some. There are fewer than 65,000 clones in the sample; 80% to 90% occur only once, and under 3% lies in the top ten. This entry is derived from a study of TIL therapy for anti-PD-1-resistant metastatic lung cancer. Looking at the study overall: Tumors had a median PD-L1 proportion score of about 6%. Most patients had lung adenocarcinoma.

Germline CDR1 reads MNHNY; CDR2 reads SVGAGI (reference sequence). V dropped 2 bases and J dropped 9 bases, with 11 bases sitting between them. The CDR3 covers 13 residues. Notes on the study in general: After infusion, TIL clonotypes partly replaced peripheral T cells and declined over months.

The TCR originated in a person aged 30 to 80 with non-small cell lung cancer. The gene calls are TRBV6-6 and TRBJ1-3; a possible D gene is TRBD1 (5 bases). The specimen was blood, collected at baseline. The CDR3 DNA is TGTGCCAGCAGTTACGAATGGGACCGCACCATATATTTT. Its protein product is CASSYEWDRTIYF.